The 5 T cell receptor beta chains below come from one sample, sequenced in a study of blood T cell repertoires in COVID-19. Profiling relied on immunoSEQ multiplex PCR, and the TCRdb table lists in-frame clones only, not all of them. The sample consists of roughly 200,000 clones, 70% to 90% of them appearing once. Sequencing used peripheral blood. These TCRs come from a human donor with active or convalescent COVID-19. The donor label of this sample is uncertain.

This clone turned up a few times. V usage is TRBV18 and J usage is TRBJ1-5; TRBD1 agrees at 8 bases. V trimming: 4 bases; J trimming: 6 bases; junction bases outside the gene matches: 5. The CDR3 has 14 amino acids. Germline loops: CDR1 KGHSH, CDR2 LQKENI. CDR3 sequence (DNA): TGTGCCAGCTCACTAGGACAGGGTGGTCAGCCCCAGCATTTT. Its translation: CASSLGQGGQPQHF.

V and J are TRBV4-3 and TRBJ2-3; TRBD2 matches 16 bases. J lost 5 bases, V lost 4 bases, and 6 bases had no gene match. Germline loops: CDR1 LGHNA, CDR2 YSLEER. The CDR3 length is 17 residues. Written as DNA, the CDR3 is TGCGCCAGCAGCCCCGGGACTAGCGGGGGGGAAGAAGATACGCAGTATTTT. This encodes CASSPGTSGGEEDTQYF.

The gene calls are TRBV9 and TRBJ2-7, with a weak D call TRBD2 (6 bases). The CDR3 has 15 residues. Trimming removed 4 bases at V and 3 bases at J, with 17 bases between. The germline V gene has CDR1 SGDLS and CDR2 YYNGEE. The DNA of the CDR3 is TGTGCCAGCAGCCCGGACGGGAGAGCGGTCTACGAGCAGTACTTC. This sequence encodes CASSPDGRAVYEQYF.

This rearrangement joins TRBV28 to TRBJ1-2, with D maybe TRBD1 (5 bases). Per germline, CDR1 MDHEN and CDR2 SYDVKM. The CDR3 consists of 15 residues. V lost 6 bases, J lost 4 bases, and 18 bases lay in between. In DNA form, the CDR3 reads TGTGCCAGCAGGGCAGGGTTGGATATCTCCTATGGCTACACCTTC. Protein sequence: CASRAGLDISYGYTF.

This chain joins TRBV24-1 and TRBJ1-5, with D possibly matching TRBD1 (6 bases). CDR1 and CDR2 (germline): KGHDR, SFDVKD. Trimming pared 7 bases from V and 6 bases from J, leaving 12 bases between. This CDR3 is built from 13 residues. CDR3 residues: CATSRRGTQPQHF. CDR3 coding DNA: TGTGCCACCAGCCGCAGGGGCACTCAGCCCCAGCATTTT.